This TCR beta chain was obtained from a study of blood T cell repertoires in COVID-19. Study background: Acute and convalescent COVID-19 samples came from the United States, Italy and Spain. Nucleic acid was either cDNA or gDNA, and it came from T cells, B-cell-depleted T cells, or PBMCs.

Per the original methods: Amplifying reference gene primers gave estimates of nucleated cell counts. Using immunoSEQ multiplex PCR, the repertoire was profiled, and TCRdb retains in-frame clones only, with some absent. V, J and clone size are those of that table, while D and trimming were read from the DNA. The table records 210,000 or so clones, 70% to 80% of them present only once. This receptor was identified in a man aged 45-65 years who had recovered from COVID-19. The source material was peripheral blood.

CDR3 bases: TGCGCCAGCAATGGCGGGAGTTTGGATGAGCAGTTCTTC. This encodes CASNGGSLDEQFF. The rearrangement joins TRBV10-1 to TRBJ2-1; 7 bases align to TRBD2. There are 13 residues in the CDR3. Germline loops: CDR1 WNHNN, CDR2 SYGVQD (reference sequence). With 7 bases clipped from V and 8 bases from J, the junction kept 8 bases outside the gene matches.